The sequence of this TCR beta chain was determined in a study of cytomegalovirus exposure and HLA in healthy donors (dated 2017 in TCRdb). At the level of the whole study: According to a later analysis, one platform produced both the 110 or so validation repertoires and the 666 repertoires of the first cohort. The study was designed to test whether signatures of past pathogen exposure could be identified by cataloging public T cell receptors. To predict cytomegalovirus infection status, the study brought together high-throughput TCR immunosequencing, statistical association of individual TCRs with disease status, and machine learning. In addition to the first cohort of 666 subjects, a separate validation cohort of 120 different subjects was used.

The V and J ends are trimmed by 7 bases and 4 bases, leaving 8 bases between them. Spanning cysteine to phenylalanine, the CDR3 consists of 11 amino acids. Only the CDR3 DNA stays, 33 bases, in frame from base 1. In the germline V gene, CDR1 corresponds to MNHEY and CDR2 to SVGAGI. The donors were included in the validation cohort of 100 to 150 subjects, a group kept apart from the roughly 670-subject first cohort. The study at large found these results: The validation cohort had no HLA typing available for a later analysis, so co-occurrence within that cohort was assessed over all 120 or so repertoires. In a later analysis, TCRs clustered in the first cohort were found to also tend to co-occur in the 130 or so validation repertoires, with 90% to 95% of cluster scores above 0. The authors suggested that the approach could potentially be extended to other disease states and immunological phenotypes. Across donors, most TCR sequences were observed very rarely, whereas some public TCRs were present in many individuals. A total of 150 or so TCR beta chains were listed by the study as associated with cytomegalovirus. The classifier was reported to diagnose cytomegalovirus status with high specificity and sensitivity in both the original and validation cohorts. In vitro tests confirmed that a few of the cytomegalovirus-associated TCR beta chains recognize cytomegalovirus antigens.

Worth noting for this clone: Its antigen target is currently unknown. No base qualities exist here, and no much larger clone lies one base off it.

The library was produced with the immunoSEQ multiplex PCR assay. Processing in the source paper ran as follows. A statistical classification framework was built to diagnose cytomegalovirus status from the catalog of TCR beta chain sequences. This immuneACCESS table, as held by TCRdb, lists in-frame sequences with V and J called but not all clones. Of the missing ones, under half trace to an unresolved V gene in checked studies; the others have no known cause. V and J calls and clone size follow that table, whereas D and trimming were derived from the DNA. The sample table shows more than 300,000 clones, and 86% are seen once. The ten largest clonotypes hold about 0.8% of the sample.

The specimen was PBMCs. The V and J segments used are TRBV6-5 and TRBJ2-7, with the D gene call left open. This clonotype originated in a woman aged 18-29 years in good health and CMV-seronegative. At the DNA level, the sequence is TGTGCCAGCAATCGTCCTTACGAGCAGTACTTC. Translated, this gives CASNRPYEQYF.